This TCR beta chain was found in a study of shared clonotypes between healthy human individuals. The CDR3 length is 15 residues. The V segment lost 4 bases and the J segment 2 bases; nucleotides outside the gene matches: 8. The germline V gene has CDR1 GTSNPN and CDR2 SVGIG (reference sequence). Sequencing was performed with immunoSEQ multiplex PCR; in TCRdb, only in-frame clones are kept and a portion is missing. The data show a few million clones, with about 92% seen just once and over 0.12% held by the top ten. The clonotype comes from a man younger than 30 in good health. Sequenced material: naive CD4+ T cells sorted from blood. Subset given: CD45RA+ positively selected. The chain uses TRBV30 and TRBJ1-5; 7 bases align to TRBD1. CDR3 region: CAWKRQGGGNQPQHF. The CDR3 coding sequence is TGTGCCTGGAAACGACAGGGCGGCGGCAATCAGCCCCAGCATTTT.